This T cell receptor beta chain appears in the sequencing data of a study of shared clonotypes between healthy human individuals (dated by TCRdb to about 2020). Looking at the study overall: The cohort included a few men and two women between 18 and 49 years of age. For each donor, CD4 naive and CD4 memory were each given three plates, CD8 naive was given two plates, and CD8 memory was given one plate. Blood TCR repertoires of several healthy adults were deeply sequenced to estimate repertoire size and the extent of clonotype sharing between individuals. Different laboratories and diverse techniques were used to prepare libraries and sequence TCR repertoires, to increase sequencing depth and limit assay-specific biases. Leukapheresis yielded between about 0.85 and 10 billion PBMCs per donor. Overall study results and their limits: Larger estimated clonotype richness was generally found for naive subsets than for memory subsets. Rarefaction of sorted-subset datasets indicated incomplete sequencing despite the large sequencing depth. Pairwise subsampling indicated that sequencing depth was expected to affect the degree of clonotype sharing among donors. When several donors were compared, the shared fraction of clonotypes was about 5% for naive CD4, roughly 3.4% for naive CD8, more than 2% for memory CD4, and approximately 0.4% for memory CD8. The small number of donors limited the genetic and exposure-history diversity represented. Only blood was sampled, and tissue TCR repertoires likely differ from those in blood. Compared with non-shared clonotypes, the clonotypes found in all four sorted-subset donors had higher generation probabilities.

Healthy HIV-negative adults with no recently reported acute infections or vaccinations were included as donors. Every donor was a Caucasian adult residing in Nashville, Tennessee, USA. Magnetic negative selection was used to enrich CD4+ T cells, after which naive cells were positively selected on CD45RA and the negative fraction became the memory subset. Blood was obtained by leukapheresis, after which PBMCs were separated by Ficoll-Histopaque density gradient centrifugation and cryopreserved in liquid nitrogen vapor phase. Purity and quantity of every magnetically sorted T cell population were checked by analytical flow cytometry. Genomic DNA was isolated from every sorted fraction and measured by UV absorbance on a Nanodrop 2000c. V lost 8 bases and J lost 3 bases, and the count of bases not matched to a germline gene is 6. The germline V gene (reference sequence) specifies MNHEY as CDR1 and SMNVEV as CDR2. Counted from cysteine to phenylalanine, this CDR3 has 13 amino acids. The CDR3 DNA has 39 bases and is translated from base 1.

Using the deep immunoSEQ assay, TCR CDR3 regions were amplified from genomic DNA by multiplex PCR. Extracted genomic DNA from each cell subset was distributed evenly across all wells of several immunoSEQ 96-well plates, and each plate was treated as a replicate. For sorted subsets, each replicate PCR was loaded with around 220 ng genomic DNA, equivalent to 30,000 or so T cell genomes. The purified libraries were quantified using a Qubit 3.0 fluorometer, sized with a Bioanalyzer 2100, and then quantified again using the KAPA Library Quantification kit. A separate single-read 150-cycle Illumina NextSeq 550 flow cell was used to sequence each immunoSEQ 96-well plate. For the original study's pipeline: Because the immunoSEQ output included only junctional sequences and no quality scores, the filtering could not be the same as the filtering used for full-length reads. Sequences were annotated with PyIR, a Python wrapper for IgBLAST v1.9, using IMGT germline references to assign V/J genes and CDR3. Reads with weak V/J assignments (E-value above 1e-6), missing CDR3, stop codons, out-of-frame junctions, or ambiguous translated residues were removed. A V3J clonotype was defined by an identical inferred V gene, J gene, and CDR3 amino acid sequence. Percentage overlap between repertoires was calculated by dividing the number of shared unique clonotypes by the size of the smaller repertoire. RTK rarefaction, the Chao1 estimator, and Recon v2.1 estimates of unobserved clonotypes were used to assess repertoire richness. Generation probabilities for all TCRbeta clonotypes obtained by the gDNA method from a handful of donors were computed using OLGA. What TCRdb holds here is the immuneACCESS table cut down to in-frame rearrangements. Part of the clones is not present; checked against another copy, under half of the missing clones reflect an unresolved V gene, and the others are unexplained. V and J calls and clone size are those listed in that table; D and trimming were worked out from the DNA. This sample is represented by around 2.5 million clones; 80% to 95% of them were singletons. The ten largest account for approximately 0.36% of the sample.

In regard to this clone: What antigen it recognizes has not been identified. Base qualities are not recorded, but no much larger clone differs from it by a single base.

Specimen: naive CD4+ T cells from PBMCs. The sample's cell subset or site label, in plain terms: CD45RA+ positively selected. This chain is built from TRBV27 and TRBJ2-7; TRBD1 aligns with 8 central bases. The clonotype originates from a young man in good health. Some clones in this sample may be carry-over from other donors' samples. The nucleotide sequence reads TGTGCCAGCGCCTTGACAGGGGTCTACGAGCAGTACTTC. Translated, it gives CASALTGVYEQYF.